This record looks at one T cell receptor (beta chain) sequence and its context. Its antigen is unidentified. Each TCR beta cDNA library carried unique molecular identifiers. Approximately 0.5 million cDNA molecules were recovered from an input of 1 to 10 million T cells. TCRdb re-called the PCR reads through MiXCR, storing one row per CDR3 protein. The sample lists fewer than 850,000 distinct CDR3 sequences; about 45% were seen once. The data are from a study of post-analysis software for immune sequencing data. Overall study: Disease trajectories encompassed relapsing-remitting, secondary progressive and progressive-relapsing multiple sclerosis. Study-level results: Patients with multiple sclerosis recorded significantly lower normalized Chao1 diversity than controls, the study found.

Sequences were obtained from blood. The TCR was taken from a girl aged 10-17 years with multiple sclerosis.

Here the CDR3 reads CASSFGFGKGTWPKNTEAFF. CDR3 sequence (DNA): TGTGCCAGCAGTTTCGGGTTTGGAAAGGGGACCTGGCCTAAGAACACTGAAGCTTTCTTT. This chain uses TRBV12-3 or TRBV12-4 with TRBJ1-1; tentative D call: TRBD1 (5 bases). V shed 3 bases and J shed 1 base, with 27 bases lying between them. CDR3 size: 20 residues.